What follows is one T cell receptor beta chain and its context. The antigen is unknown. At the DNA level, this CDR3 is encoded by other sequences in the same sample as well. This record belongs to a study of shared clonotypes between healthy human individuals. Only CD45RO-negative cells positively selected for CCR7 counted as naive CD8 cells, so terminally differentiated effector memory CD45RA+ cells were excluded. Study-level results: Among donors, clonotype sharing was expected to be affected by sequencing depth. Although depth was large, rarefaction showed that sequencing of the sorted subsets was incomplete. Non-shared clonotypes were found to have lower generation probabilities than the clonotypes that were shared by all four of the sorted-subset donors.

This CDR3 is 14 amino acids long. V lost 5 bases, J lost 4 bases, and 15 bases lay in between. Germline CDR1 reads MDHEN; CDR2 reads SYDVKM. Using immunoSEQ multiplex PCR, the repertoire was profiled, and TCRdb retains in-frame clones only, with some absent. The table records about 2 million clones, roughly 95% of them present only once. This clonotype originated in a man aged 18 to 29 in good health. Sequencing used naive CD8+ T cells sorted from blood. The rearrangement uses TRBV28 and TRBJ2-7, with D tentatively TRBD1 or TRBD2 (7 bases each). CDR3 protein: CASSLRGGPYEQYF. Written as DNA, the CDR3 is TGTGCCAGCAGTCTCAGGGGGGGGCCTTACGAGCAGTACTTC.